The 5 T cell receptor beta chains listed next were all sequenced from one sample in a study of shared clonotypes between healthy human individuals. TCRdb's table, derived via immunoSEQ multiplex PCR, lists solely in-frame clones and lacks some. The sample shows about 2 million clones, 85% to 95% of them seen only once. The sample comprised naive CD4+ T cells sorted from blood. The subset: CD45RA+ positively selected. These TCRs come from a man aged 18 to 30 in good health.

This clone has only one observation. The chain uses TRBV6-5 and TRBJ2-2; D not certain. Trimming cost V 6 bases and J 0 bases, with 8 bases left between them. Germline V gene sequence: CDR1 MNHEY, CDR2 SVGAGI. The CDR3 runs to 14 residues. CDR3 nucleotide sequence: TGTGCCAGCAGACCGGGCTCGAACACCGGGGAGCTGTTTTTT. The encoded protein is CASRPGSNTGELFF.

V usage is TRBV6-1 and J usage is TRBJ2-7, with D maybe TRBD2 (5 bases). The V end was cut by 3 bases, the J end by 9 bases, with 9 bases between. The germline gives CDR1 MNHNS, CDR2 SASEGT. The CDR3 consists of 11 residues. This CDR3 reads CASSETGTQYF. CDR3 DNA: TGTGCCAGCAGTGAGACGGGAACGCAGTACTTC.

The chain couples TRBV7-8 to TRBJ2-4; D remains ambiguous. The CDR3 length is 13 residues. V lost 5 bases and J 10 bases, leaving 15 bases between the germline ends. Germline assignment: CDR1 SGHVS and CDR2 FQNEAQ. The CDR3 nucleotides are TGTGCCAGCAGCCGACTTGTAACTGCAATTCAGTACTTC. Translation: CASSRLVTAIQYF.

Notes on this clone: The sample holds other DNA sequences that translate to the same CDR3. This chain connects TRBV5-4 to TRBJ2-7, with D maybe TRBD1 (5 bases). V gave up 0 bases and J gave up 1 base, with 8 bases separating them. The CDR3 contains 14 residues. Germline V CDR1 and CDR2: SGHNT, YYREEE (reference sequence). This CDR3 is CASSLGQSSYEQYF. The CDR3 coding sequence is TGTGCCAGCAGCTTGGGACAGTCGTCCTACGAGCAGTACTTC.

In regard to this clone: The germline gene is not matched at one end of the junction; a read error may be the cause. The CDR3 is CASRQAGGPNEKLFF. In DNA form, the CDR3 reads TGTGCCAGCAGGCAAGCGGGGGGCCCTAATGAAAAACTGTTTTTT. The chain has TRBV4-2 and TRBJ1-4; weak D call: TRBD1 (6 bases). Germline lookup yields CDR1 LGHNA and CDR2 YNFKEQ. The CDR3 has 15 amino acids.